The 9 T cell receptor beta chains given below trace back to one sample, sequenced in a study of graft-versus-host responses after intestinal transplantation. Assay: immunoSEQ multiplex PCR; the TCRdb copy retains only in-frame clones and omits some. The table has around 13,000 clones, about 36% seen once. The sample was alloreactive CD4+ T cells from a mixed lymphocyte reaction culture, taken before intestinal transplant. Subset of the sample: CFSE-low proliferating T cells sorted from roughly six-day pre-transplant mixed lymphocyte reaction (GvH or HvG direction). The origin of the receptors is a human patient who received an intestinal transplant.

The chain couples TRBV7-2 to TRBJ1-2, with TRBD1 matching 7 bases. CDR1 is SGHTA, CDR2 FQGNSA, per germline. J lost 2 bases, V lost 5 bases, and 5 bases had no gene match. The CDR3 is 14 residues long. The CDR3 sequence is CASSHDRVNYGYTF. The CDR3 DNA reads TGTGCCAGCAGCCACGACAGGGTCAACTATGGCTACACCTTC.

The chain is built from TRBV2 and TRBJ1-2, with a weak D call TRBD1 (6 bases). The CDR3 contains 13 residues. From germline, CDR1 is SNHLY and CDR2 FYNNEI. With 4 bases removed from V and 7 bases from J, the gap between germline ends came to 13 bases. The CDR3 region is CASSVGGVGGYTF. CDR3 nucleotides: TGTGCCAGCAGTGTAGGGGGAGTGGGTGGCTACACCTTC.

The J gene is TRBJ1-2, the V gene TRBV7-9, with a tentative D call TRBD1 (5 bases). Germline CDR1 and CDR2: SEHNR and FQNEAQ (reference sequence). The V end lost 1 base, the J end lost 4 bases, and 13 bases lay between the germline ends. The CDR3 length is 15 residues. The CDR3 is CASSLGAGQGYGYTF. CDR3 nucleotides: TGTGCCAGCAGCTTAGGAGCCGGTCAGGGCTATGGCTACACCTTC.

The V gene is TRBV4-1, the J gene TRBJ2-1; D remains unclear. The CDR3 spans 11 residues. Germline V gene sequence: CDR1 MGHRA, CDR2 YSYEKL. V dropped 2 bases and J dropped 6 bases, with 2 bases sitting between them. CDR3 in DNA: TGCGCCAGCAGCCAACGCAATGAGCAGTTCTTC. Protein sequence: CASSQRNEQFF.

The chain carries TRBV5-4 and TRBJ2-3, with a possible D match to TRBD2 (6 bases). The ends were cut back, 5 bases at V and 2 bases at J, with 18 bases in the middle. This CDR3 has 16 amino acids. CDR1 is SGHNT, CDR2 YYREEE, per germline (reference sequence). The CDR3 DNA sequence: TGTGCCAGCAGTTTGCCTAGCGCCCTCAACACAGATACGCAGTATTTT. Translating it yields CASSLPSALNTDTQYF.

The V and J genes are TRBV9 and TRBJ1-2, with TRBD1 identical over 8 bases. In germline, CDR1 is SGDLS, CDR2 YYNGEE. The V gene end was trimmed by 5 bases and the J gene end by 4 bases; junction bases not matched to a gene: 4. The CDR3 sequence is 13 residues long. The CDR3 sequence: CASRRTGSYGYTF. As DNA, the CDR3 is TGTGCCAGCAGGCGGACAGGGAGCTATGGCTACACCTTC.

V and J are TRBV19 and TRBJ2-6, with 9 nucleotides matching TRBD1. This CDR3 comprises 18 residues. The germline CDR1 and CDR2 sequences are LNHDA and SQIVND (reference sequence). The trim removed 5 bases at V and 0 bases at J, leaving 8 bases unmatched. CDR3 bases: TGTGCCAGTAGTCTAAACAGGGGGCCCTTCTCTGGGGCCAACGTCCTGACTTTC. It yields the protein CASSLNRGPFSGANVLTF.

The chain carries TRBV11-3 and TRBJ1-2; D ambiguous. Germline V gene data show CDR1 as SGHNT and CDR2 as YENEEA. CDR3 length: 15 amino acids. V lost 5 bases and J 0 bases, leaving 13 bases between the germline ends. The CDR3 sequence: CASSPQYGANYGYTF. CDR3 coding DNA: TGTGCCAGCAGCCCCCAGTACGGAGCTAACTATGGCTACACCTTC. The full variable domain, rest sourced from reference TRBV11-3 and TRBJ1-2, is EAGVVQSPRYKIIEKKQPVAFWCNPISGHNTLYWYLQNLGQGPELLIRYENEEAVDDSQLPKDRFSAERLKGVDSTLKIQPAELGDSAVYLCASSPQYGANYGYTFGSGTRLTVV.

The CDR3 spells CASSLEATSGVFF. CDR3 in DNA: TGTGCCAGCAGCTTAGAGGCGACTAGCGGGGTCTTCTTC. The chain employs TRBV7-9 and TRBJ2-1; 11 bases agree with TRBD2. V was pared by 1 base and J by 16 bases, with 6 bases of the junction left unmatched. The CDR3 length is 13 residues. Germline V gene data show CDR1 as SEHNR and CDR2 as FQNEAQ (reference sequence). Full variable domain (missing parts from reference TRBV7-9 and TRBJ2-1): DTGVSQNPRHKITKRGQNVTFRCDPISEHNRLYWYRQTLGQGPEFLTYFQNEAQLEKSRLLSDRFSAERPKGSFSTLEIQRTEQGDSAMYLCASSLEATSGVFFGPGTRLTVL.